This T cell receptor beta chain came from a study of T-cell memory formation after mild COVID-19. One entry per CDR3 protein results from TCRdb running MiXCR on the 5' RACE reads. The table shows approximately 500,000 distinct CDR3 sequences, with nearly 25% occurring only once. Germline loops: CDR1 LGHNA, CDR2 YNFKEQ. The CDR3 loop spans 14 amino acids. Trimming left V 1 base short and J 10 bases short, with 14 bases between. This clonotype was seen a few times. Material: PBMCs or a T cell subset sorted from them (not recorded which). The J gene is TRBJ2-1, the V gene TRBV4-2, with D unresolved. The source of this sequence is an adult woman who had mild COVID-19 (a few samples of this study predate the infection). Cell type and time point are not known. This chain's CDR3 is CASSQGKVGWEQFF. The DNA for the CDR3 is TGTGCCAGCAGCCAAGGGAAGGTCGGATGGGAGCAGTTCTTC.